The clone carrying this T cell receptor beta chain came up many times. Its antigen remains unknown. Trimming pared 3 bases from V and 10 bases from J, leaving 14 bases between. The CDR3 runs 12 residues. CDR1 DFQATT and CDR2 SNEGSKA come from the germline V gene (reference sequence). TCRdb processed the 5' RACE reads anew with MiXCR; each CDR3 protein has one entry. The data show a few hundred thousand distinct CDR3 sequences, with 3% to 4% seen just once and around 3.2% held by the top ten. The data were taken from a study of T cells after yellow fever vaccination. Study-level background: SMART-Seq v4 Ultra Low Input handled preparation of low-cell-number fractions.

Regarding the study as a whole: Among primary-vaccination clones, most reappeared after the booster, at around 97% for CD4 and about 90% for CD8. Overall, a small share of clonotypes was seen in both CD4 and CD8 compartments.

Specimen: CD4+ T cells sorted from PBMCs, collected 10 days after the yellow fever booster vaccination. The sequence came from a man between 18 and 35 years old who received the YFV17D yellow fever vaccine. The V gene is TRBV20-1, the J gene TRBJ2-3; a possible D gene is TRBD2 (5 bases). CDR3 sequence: CSASKGVRAQYF. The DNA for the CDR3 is TGCAGTGCTAGTAAGGGAGTAAGAGCGCAGTATTTT.